This paragraph covers one T cell receptor (beta chain) sequence. Relative to the germline gene, one junction end is altered; a read error may explain this. Per the germline V gene, CDR1 is SQVTM and CDR2 is ANQGSEA. This CDR3 region has 16 residues. TCRdb keeps only in-frame clones here, not all; method: immunoSEQ multiplex PCR. The sample lists over 120,000 clones; 80% to 90% were seen once. This sample is part of a study of cytomegalovirus exposure and HLA in healthy donors. The TCR sequence derives from a woman under 40 in good health and CMV-seropositive. The chain is built from TRBV29-1 and TRBJ2-6; 11 nucleotides agree with TRBD1. Sequenced sample: PBMCs. The CDR3 DNA reads TGCAGCGTTGGTACTTCCGGGACAGGGGGGGTCAACGTCCTGACTTTC. Its protein is CSVGTSGTGGVNVLTF.